What follows are 11 T cell receptor beta chains derived from one specimen sequenced in a study of blood T cell repertoires in COVID-19. The table came from immunoSEQ multiplex PCR; TCRdb's copy has only in-frame clones and leaves some out. The sample has roughly 120,000 clones, around nine tenths seen once; the top ten hold more than 2%. The material sequenced was peripheral blood. The source is a woman aged 45-59 years with acute or convalescent COVID-19.

CDR3 DNA sequence: TGTGCCAGCAGTTTCAGGCAGGTCACCGGGGAGCTGTTTTTT. Amino acids: CASSFRQVTGELFF. The chain has TRBV27 and TRBJ2-2, with D hard to call. The V gene lost 3 bases and the J gene lost 4 bases, with 9 bases spanning the gap. This CDR3 has 14 residues. CDR1 and CDR2 from the germline V gene are MNHEY and SMNVEV (reference sequence).

This chain uses TRBV19 with TRBJ1-4; 7 positions match TRBD1. After removal of 4 bases from V and 7 bases from J, the junction contained 9 bases not matched to a gene. The CDR3 totals 15 residues. Looked up from germline, CDR1 is LNHDA and CDR2 is SQIVND (reference sequence). The CDR3 DNA reads as TGTGCCAGTAGTACTATACAGGGGATAGGTGAAAAACTGTTTTTT. The encoded protein is CASSTIQGIGEKLFF.

The rearrangement links TRBV25-1 to TRBJ2-7; no definite D call. The CDR3 runs 12 residues. Trimming removed 4 bases from V and 1 base from J, with 5 bases in between. Per the germline V gene, CDR1 is MGHDK and CDR2 is SYGVNS. The CDR3: CASSGVSYEQYF. The CDR3 DNA reads as TGTGCCAGCAGTGGCGTTTCCTACGAGCAGTACTTC.

The chain has TRBV21-1 and TRBJ1-4; the D call TRBD1 from the table was never checked on the DNA. TRBV21-1 is a pseudogene. The CDR3 has 13 amino acids. The CDR3 loop is CASRQGASEKLFF. The CDR3 coding sequence is TGTGCCTCCCGACAGGGGGCCTCGGAAAAACTGTTTTTT.

The chain carries TRBV14 and TRBJ2-4; no reliable D call. CDR1 SGHDN and CDR2 FVKESK come from the germline V gene. The V end was cut by 4 bases, the J end by 6 bases, with 13 bases between. There are 14 residues in the CDR3. The CDR3 nucleotides read TGTGCCAGCAGCCCTTATTCTGGAGCAAACATTCAGTACTTC. It yields the protein CASSPYSGANIQYF.

The chain employs TRBV7-2 and TRBJ1-2; D unresolved. V was clipped by 1 base and J by 4 bases, with 10 bases between them. Looked up from germline, CDR1 is SGHTA and CDR2 is FQGNSA. The CDR3 runs to 14 residues. The CDR3 is CASSLDGGRYGYTF. CDR3 sequence (DNA): TGTGCCAGCAGCTTAGATGGAGGGCGCTATGGCTACACCTTC.

The chain uses TRBV28 and TRBJ1-5, with 7 bases fitting TRBD1. The CDR3 sequence is 15 residues long. Germline values: CDR1 MDHEN, CDR2 SYDVKM. V gave up 2 bases and J gave up 5 bases; unmatched junction bases: 6. CDR3 in amino acids: CASSLPDRDDQPQHF. The CDR3 DNA sequence: TGTGCCAGCAGTTTACCCGACAGGGATGATCAGCCCCAGCATTTT.

J is TRBJ1-6 and V is TRBV6-2 or TRBV6-3; D is unresolved. CDR1 and CDR2 from the germline V gene are MNHEY and SVGEGT. The germline V and J ends were trimmed by 1 base and 3 bases, with 7 bases remaining between them. CDR3 length: 15 amino acids. The CDR3 spells CASSYLASYNSPLHF. CDR3 sequence (DNA): TGTGCCAGCAGTTACTTGGCCAGCTATAATTCACCCCTCCACTTT.

V is TRBV18 and J is TRBJ2-1, with 8 nucleotides matching TRBD2. The V gene end was trimmed by 5 bases and the J gene end by 4 bases; junction bases not matched to a gene: 4. Germline CDR1 reads KGHSH; CDR2 reads LQKENI. This CDR3 contains 14 residues. The CDR3 is CASSTSGQYNEQFF. The CDR3 region has the DNA TGTGCCAGCTCAACTAGCGGCCAATACAATGAGCAGTTCTTC.

The chain has TRBV5-1 and TRBJ1-3; D not certain. The V end was cut by 2 bases, the J end by 0 bases, with 6 bases between. This CDR3 has 14 residues. Germline loops: CDR1 SGHRS, CDR2 YFSETQ. In DNA, the CDR3 is TGCGCCAGCAGCTTCGGGGACTCTGGAAACACCATATATTTT. Translated: CASSFGDSGNTIYF.

This clone was found a few times. This sequence joins TRBV30 and TRBJ1-2; perhaps TRBD1 as D (6 bases). The CDR3 runs to 16 residues. The germline CDR1 and CDR2 sequences are GTSNPN and SVGIG (reference sequence). Trimming took 4 bases from V and 5 from J, leaving 23 bases between them. The chain's CDR3 is CAWTQLSYRDLYGYTF. Written as DNA, the CDR3 is TGTGCCTGGACCCAACTCAGTTACAGGGACCTATATGGCTACACCTTC. Combining the CDR3 with reference TRBV30 and TRBJ1-2 gives the whole variable domain SQTIHQWPATLVQPVGSPLSLECTVEGTSNPNLYWYRQAAGRGLQLLFYSVGIGQISSEVPQNLSASRPQDRQFILSSKKLLLSDSGFYLCAWTQLSYRDLYGYTFGSGTRLTVV.